One sample yielded the 16 T cell receptor beta chains listed below, sequenced in a study of PD-1 blockade in classical Hodgkin lymphoma. This table comes from immunoSEQ multiplex PCR, and its TCRdb copy is limited to in-frame clones, with some not included. The sample lists about 8,500 clones, approximately 90% seen once, with less than 40% in the top ten. As to time point: cycle 4 day 1 (C4D1), after 5 to 7 weeks of nivolumab. Relapse after autologous stem cell transplantation occurred in every patient, and brentuximab vedotin exposure varied. The starting material was peripheral blood mononuclear cells (PBMCs), obtained before the fourth cycle of nivolumab. These receptors all stem from a human donor with classical Hodgkin lymphoma.

The chain employs TRBV21-1 and TRBJ1-5. TRBV21-1 is deemed a pseudogene. This CDR3 region has 16 residues. The CDR3 loop is CASRDQIAWHHQPQHF. CDR3 coding DNA: TGTGCCAGCAGAGACCAAATAGCTTGGCATCATCAGCCCCAGCATTTT.

The rearrangement uses TRBV4-2 and TRBJ2-7; D might be TRBD2 (5 bases). V lost 3 bases and J lost 3, with 12 bases in between. CDR1 LGHNA and CDR2 YNFKEQ come from the germline V gene. This CDR3 contains 14 residues. CDR3 DNA sequence: TGTGCCAGCAGCCACCAGCTAGCAGACTACGAGCAGTACTTC. Translated, it gives CASSHQLADYEQYF.

This clone has a handful of counts. The chain has TRBV7-9 and TRBJ1-5, with D perhaps matching TRBD1 (5 bases). Per the germline V gene, CDR1 is SEHNR and CDR2 is FQNEAQ (reference sequence). The ends were cut back, 1 base at V and 7 bases at J, with 11 bases in the middle. The CDR3 has 14 residues. The CDR3 DNA reads TGTGCCAGCAGCTTAGTGGGGCGAGGGCAGCCCCAGCATTTT. Amino acid sequence: CASSLVGRGQPQHF.

This clone was recorded once. V is TRBV15 and J is TRBJ2-7; D gene ambiguous. Trimming shortened V by 0 bases and J by 3 bases, and 9 bases separated the two germline ends. Germline lookup yields CDR1 LNHNV and CDR2 YYDKDF (reference sequence). This CDR3 spans 14 amino acids. The CDR3 sequence: CATSRDPGNYEQYF. CDR3 nucleotide sequence: TGTGCCACCAGCAGAGACCCAGGAAACTACGAGCAGTACTTC.

This clone was seen once. J is TRBJ2-7 and V is TRBV14; D is ambiguous. The CDR3 sequence is 12 residues long. V was trimmed by 4 bases and J by 3 bases, leaving 7 bases between them. Germline V gives CDR1 SGHDN, CDR2 FVKESK. CDR3 in amino acids: CASSPSLYEQYF. Written as DNA, the CDR3 is TGTGCCAGCAGCCCCAGCCTCTACGAGCAGTACTTC.

The chain has TRBV6-1 and TRBJ1-1, with D possibly being TRBD1 (5 bases). Per germline, CDR1 MNHNS and CDR2 SASEGT. The CDR3 contains 14 residues. Trimming removed 4 bases from V and 5 bases from J, with 14 bases in between. The CDR3: CASSAQGRRTEAFF. For the CDR3, the DNA is TGTGCCAGCAGTGCGCAGGGCCGGAGGACTGAAGCTTTCTTT.

The genes are TRBV27 and TRBJ1-1; D is perhaps TRBD1 (6 bases). Deletions cut 5 bases from V and 3 bases from J, with 10 bases between. The V gene's germline CDR1 is MNHEY and CDR2 SMNVEV (reference sequence). The CDR3 extends over 13 amino acids. For the CDR3, the DNA is TGTGCCAGCAGTACACAGGGTGACACTGAAGCTTTCTTT. Amino acid sequence: CASSTQGDTEAFF.

This sequence joins TRBV28 and TRBJ1-2; D is possibly TRBD1 (5 bases). V shed 4 bases and J shed 0 bases, with 15 bases lying between them. This CDR3 is 16 amino acids long. Germline values: CDR1 MDHEN, CDR2 SYDVKM. The CDR3, as DNA: TGTGCCAGCAGTTCCATCAGGGATGGGACTAACTATGGCTACACCTTC. Translation gives CASSSIRDGTNYGYTF.

The J gene is TRBJ2-7, the V gene TRBV30; D not resolved. There are 16 residues in the CDR3. Trimming pared 0 bases from V and 0 bases from J, leaving 15 bases between. Looked up from germline, CDR1 is GTSNPN and CDR2 is SVGIG (reference sequence). CDR3 nucleotide sequence: TGTGCCTGGAGTGTACTTGGTACCGCGATCTCCTACGAGCAGTACTTC. Amino acid sequence: CAWSVLGTAISYEQYF.

The J gene is TRBJ2-5, the V gene TRBV7-9; D possibly corresponds to TRBD1 (8 bases). Germline V gives CDR1 SEHNR, CDR2 FQNEAQ (reference sequence). Trimming removed 5 bases from V and 0 bases from J, with 16 bases in between. This CDR3 is 16 amino acids long. The CDR3 region is CASSPTGGDYQETQYF. CDR3 nucleotide sequence: TGTGCCAGCAGCCCCACAGGGGGGGACTACCAAGAGACCCAGTACTTC.

The chain links TRBV5-1 to TRBJ2-7; 8 bases agree with TRBD1. Trimming at V came to 4 bases and at J to 2 bases, leaving 8 bases not matched to a gene. From germline, CDR1 is SGHRS and CDR2 YFSETQ. This CDR3 region has 15 residues. The CDR3 region is CASSVQPGQAYEQYF. The CDR3 region has the DNA TGCGCCAGCAGCGTCCAACCGGGACAGGCCTACGAGCAGTACTTC.

The chain uses TRBV14 and TRBJ2-1, with TRBD1 identical over 7 bases. The length of the CDR3 is 17 residues. Germline assignment: CDR1 SGHDN and CDR2 FVKESK. V dropped 2 bases and J dropped 13; count of bases not matched to a gene: 20. CDR3 amino acids: CASSQWPTGTAPNFQFF. The CDR3 nucleotides are TGTGCCAGCAGCCAATGGCCGACTGGGACAGCTCCGAATTTCCAGTTCTTC.

This sequence joins TRBV9 and TRBJ2-5, with D possibly being TRBD2 (5 bases). This CDR3 has 13 amino acids. The germline V gene encodes CDR1 SGDLS and CDR2 YYNGEE. V lost 3 bases, J lost 5 bases, and 11 bases lay in between. The CDR3 nucleotides read TGTGCCAGCAGCGGACACAGAGGGGAGACCCAGTACTTC. Residues: CASSGHRGETQYF.

The V and J genes are TRBV6-6 and TRBJ1-1; tentatively, D is TRBD1 (6 bases). Trimming took off 6 bases at V and 1 base at J, with 15 bases between the two ends. This CDR3 contains 15 residues. CDR1 and CDR2 (germline): MNHNY, SVGAGI (reference sequence). CDR3 loop: CASRLQGFKNTEAFF. The CDR3 DNA reads as TGTGCCAGCAGACTACAGGGTTTCAAGAACACTGAAGCTTTCTTT.

This rearrangement joins TRBV19 to TRBJ2-2; 7 nucleotides line up with TRBD1. CDR3 size: 15 residues. CDR1 is LNHDA, CDR2 SQIVND, per germline (reference sequence). V was clipped by 5 bases and J by 0 bases; unmatched bases: 3. DNA of the CDR3: TGTGCCAGTAGTTTGGGGACAGCGAACACCGGGGAGCTGTTTTTT. Its protein product is CASSLGTANTGELFF.

V is TRBV9 and J is TRBJ2-7, with a weak D call TRBD2 (6 bases). V shed 0 bases and J shed 3 bases, with 10 bases lying between them. Germline lookup yields CDR1 SGDLS and CDR2 YYNGEE. The CDR3 has 14 amino acids. DNA of the CDR3: TGTGCCAGCAGCGTAGGGGGACTCGGCTACGAGCAGTACTTC. This translates into CASSVGGLGYEQYF.